Listed below are T cell receptor beta chains from one sample, sequenced in a study of T cell responses to AZD1222 COVID-19 vaccine. TCRdb's copy holds only in-frame clones and misses some; the assay was immunoSEQ multiplex PCR. This sample has about 170,000 clones, with about nine tenths found just once. The sequencing used peripheral blood, collected on day 0 of AZD1222 vaccination. These receptors all come from an adult in good health. CDR3s include the opening cysteine and the closing phenylalanine or tryptophan. A D gene is named only where the DNA matches it firmly.

D gene | CDR3 length | J gene | V gene | CDR3 protein
TRBD2 | 18 | TRBJ2-7 | TRBV5-6 | CASSYRQGPSGSYYEQYF
TRBD2 | 15 | TRBJ2-1 | TRBV10-3 | CAISEGLAGGNEQFF
. | 15 | TRBJ2-1 | TRBV7-9 | CASSLPGTGYNEQFF
TRBD2 | 17 | TRBJ2-3 | TRBV5-1 | CASSYTGTSGYTDTQYF
TRBD1 | 17 | TRBJ1-6 | TRBV5-5 | CASSVSGTEIYNSPLHF
. | 14 | TRBJ1-2 | TRBV18 | CASSLYRVGYGYTF
. | 16 | TRBJ1-4 | TRBV7-9 | CASSLFERGRDEKLFF
. | 12 | TRBJ1-5 | TRBV15 | CATSTANQPQHF
TRBD1 | 14 | TRBJ1-1 | TRBV5-8 | CASSWDRMNTEAFF
. | 16 | TRBJ2-7 | TRBV7-8 | CASSLARSGSAYEQYF
TRBD1 | 14 | TRBJ1-2 | TRBV19 | CASSISNRGPGYTF
TRBD1 | 16 | TRBJ1-4 | TRBV2 | CASSLQGRIGNEKLFF
. | 14 | TRBJ1-5 | TRBV5-8 | CASSFSSPQRPQHF
. | 16 | TRBJ1-2 | TRBV11-2 | CASSLRRGPSNYGYTF